The T cell receptor (beta chain) described here comes from a study of cytomegalovirus exposure and HLA in healthy donors. Study as a whole: The approximately 130 validation repertoires were reported in a later analysis to have been generated on the same platform as the roughly 630 first-cohort repertoires.

CDR1 MNHEY and CDR2 SVGAGI come from the germline V gene. The CDR3 is 13 amino acids. V lost 6 bases and J lost 2; bases outside the gene matches: 3. Turning to this clone: The same CDR3 is also encoded by other DNA sequences in this sample.

Generated by immunoSEQ multiplex PCR, the TCRdb table keeps only in-frame clones and is missing some. This sample yields 150,000 to 200,000 clones, of which 87% are seen a single time; 1.4% belongs to the top ten. The sequence was collected from a woman aged 25-40 years in good health and CMV-seronegative. Sequencing input: PBMCs. The chain employs TRBV6-5 and TRBJ2-7, with 8 bases lining up with TRBD1. The CDR3 coding sequence is TGTGCCAGCAGCAGGGACAGGACCTACGAGCAGTACTTC. It codes for CASSRDRTYEQYF.